This is a list of T cell receptor beta chains from one sample in a study of long-term antiretroviral therapy in people with HIV. TCRdb's table, derived via immunoSEQ multiplex PCR, lists solely in-frame clones and lacks some. The profile shows 13,000 to 15,000 clones, roughly 86% of them singletons. The sequenced sample was unsorted PBMCs, obtained 6.2 years after starting antiretroviral therapy. The source of these receptors is a man aged 40-49 years with HIV. The CDR3 runs from the conserved cysteine through the conserved F or W. Each record gives: J gene, V gene, clone size, D gene, CDR3 protein, CDR3 DNA. D genes are given only for firm matches. Some rows mark clone size as missing; the rest say once, few, many or name a class of expanded clone.

>TRBJ1-1|TRBV6-5|.|TRBD1
CASSWGTGLNTEAFF
TGTGCCAGCAGTTGGGGGACAGGCCTGAACACTGAAGCTTTCTTT
>TRBJ2-5|TRBV11-2|.|TRBD1
CASSPSRETGYTQYF
TGTGCCAGCAGCCCTTCCAGGGAGACAGGGTATACCCAGTACTTC
>TRBJ1-1|TRBV29-1|.|TRBD1
CSTTGTGNTEAFF
TGCAGCACCACAGGGACAGGGAACACTGAAGCTTTCTTT
>TRBJ2-5|TRBV28|.|.
CASSFFGETQYF
TGTGCCAGCAGTTTCTTTGGAGAGACCCAGTACTTC
>TRBJ1-2|TRBV11-2|.|.
CASSLSTGYGYTF
TGTGCCAGCAGCTTATCCACCGGCTATGGCTACACCTTC
>TRBJ2-7|TRBV7-2|few|TRBD2
CASSDGLAGNSYEQYF
TGTGCCAGCAGCGACGGACTAGCGGGAAACTCCTACGAGCAGTACTTC
>TRBJ1-1|TRBV6-4|.|.
CASSAGTGGTEAFF
TGTGCCAGCAGTGCGGGGACTGGAGGCACTGAAGCTTTCTTT
>TRBJ1-1|TRBV14|.|.
CASSRRVNTEAFF
TGTGCCAGCAGCCGACGCGTGAACACTGAAGCTTTCTTT
>TRBJ2-6|TRBV7-3|.|.
CASRLSGANVLTF
TGTGCCAGCAGACTTTCTGGGGCCAACGTCCTGACTTTC
>TRBJ2-4|TRBV15|.|TRBD1
CATSSRTGQNIQYF
TGTGCCACCAGCAGTAGGACAGGGCAAAACATTCAGTACTTC
>TRBJ2-7|TRBV28|.|TRBD2
CASSPRLAGANEQYF
TGTGCCAGCAGCCCCCGACTAGCGGGAGCAAATGAGCAGTACTTC
>TRBJ2-3|TRBV7-2|.|.
CASSFPITDTQYF
TGTGCCAGCAGCTTTCCGATCACAGATACGCAGTATTTT
>TRBJ1-2|TRBV4-1|.|.
CASSQGGGAPYGYTF
TGCGCCAGCAGCCAAGGTGGGGGGGCTCCTTATGGCTACACCTTC
>TRBJ2-1|TRBV11-2|.|TRBD2
CASNNIAGARNEQFF
TGTGCCAGCAATAATATAGCGGGAGCCCGCAATGAGCAGTTCTTC
>TRBJ2-7|TRBV27|.|.
CASSPLGPSSSYEQYF
TGTGCCAGCAGTCCGCTGGGGCCTTCAAGCTCCTACGAGCAGTACTTC
>TRBJ2-7|TRBV9|.|TRBD1
CASSVGFQGALAEHEQYF
TGTGCCAGCAGCGTAGGATTTCAGGGGGCGTTGGCGGAACACGAGCAGTACTTC
>TRBJ2-2|TRBV5-1|once|.
CASTPHGPDGGELFF
TGCGCCAGCACCCCCCATGGGCCGGACGGCGGGGAGCTGTTTTTT
>TRBJ2-7|TRBV7-9|.|.
CASSLALTGRSYEQYF
TGTGCCAGCAGCTTAGCGCTTACAGGGAGGTCCTACGAGCAGTACTTC
>TRBJ2-2|TRBV6-4|.|TRBD1
CASSVRTGNTGELFF
TGTGCCAGCAGTGTTCGGACAGGGAACACCGGGGAGCTGTTTTTT
>TRBJ2-1|TRBV10-2|.|.
CASKQEPFGNEQFF
TGCGCCAGCAAACAGGAACCCTTTGGGAATGAGCAGTTCTTC
>TRBJ2-4|TRBV9|.|TRBD2
CASSPGTSGGNAKNIQYF
TGTGCCAGCAGCCCGGGGACTAGCGGGGGTAACGCCAAAAACATTCAGTACTTC
>TRBJ2-7|TRBV4-1|.|.
CASSHAGSYEQYF
TGCGCCAGCAGCCATGCCGGGAGCTACGAGCAGTACTTC
>TRBJ2-7|TRBV27|.|.
CASSLYNSLPSYEQYF
TGTGCCAGCAGTTTATATAACAGCTTACCATCCTACGAGCAGTACTTC
>TRBJ2-1|TRBV28|.|.
CASSGILVSRWNEQFF
TGTGCCAGCAGTGGAATTCTAGTTTCCCGCTGGAATGAGCAGTTCTTC
>TRBJ1-1|TRBV6-6|.|TRBD1
CASNYDGTENTEAFF
TGTGCCAGCAATTACGACGGGACAGAGAACACTGAAGCTTTCTTT
>TRBJ1-5|TRBV5-1|.|.
CASSLDPLQGGVYSNQPQHF
TGCGCCAGCAGCTTGGACCCCTTGCAGGGAGGGGTATATAGCAATCAGCCCCAGCATTTT
>TRBJ2-7|TRBV2|.|TRBD1
CASKTGHSYEQYF
TGTGCCAGTAAGACAGGGCACTCCTACGAGCAGTACTTC
>TRBJ2-1|TRBV9|medium-sized|.
CASSVGAYNEQFF
TGTGCCAGCAGCGTAGGAGCCTACAATGAGCAGTTCTTC
>TRBJ1-2|TRBV27|.|.
CASRGRGDGYTF
TGTGCCAGCCGCGGTAGGGGCGACGGCTACACCTTC
>TRBJ1-2|TRBV27|.|.
CASAGGGQIYGYTF
TGTGCCAGCGCCGGGGGGGGGCAAATCTATGGCTACACCTTC
>TRBJ2-7|TRBV27|.|.
CASSLVQGSPYEQYF
TGTGCCAGCAGTTTAGTGCAGGGTAGCCCCTACGAGCAGTACTTC
>TRBJ2-7|TRBV25-1|.|.
CASGGLGTNEQYF
TGTGCCAGCGGGGGGCTAGGCACCAACGAGCAGTACTTC
>TRBJ2-3|TRBV4-3|.|TRBD2
CASSQDSVLAAPGDTQYF
TGCGCCAGCAGCCAAGATAGTGTACTAGCGGCTCCCGGGGATACGCAGTATTTT
>TRBJ2-5|TRBV14|.|.
CASSHPRGPQETQYF
TGTGCCAGCAGCCACCCCCGGGGACCGCAAGAGACCCAGTACTTC
>TRBJ2-2|TRBV28|.|TRBD2
CASSALSGRTNTGELFF
TGTGCCAGCAGCGCCTTGAGCGGGAGAACGAACACCGGGGAGCTGTTTTTT
>TRBJ2-7|TRBV27|medium-sized|.
CASSSGAGGYEQYF
TGTGCCAGCAGTTCCGGAGCGGGTGGCTACGAGCAGTACTTC
>TRBJ2-1|TRBV28|.|TRBD2
CASMSTSGIRNEQFF
TGTGCCAGCATGTCGACTAGCGGGATTCGGAATGAGCAGTTCTTC
>TRBJ2-6|TRBV9|.|.
CASSLRDLDIAGANVLTF
TGTGCCAGCAGCCTCCGGGACCTGGACATTGCTGGGGCCAACGTCCTGACTTTC
>TRBJ2-7|TRBV5-1|once|.
CASSVDTSSYEQYF
TGCGCCAGCAGCGTCGACACAAGCTCCTACGAGCAGTACTTC
>TRBJ2-7|TRBV7-9|.|TRBD1
CASSRDRYEQYF
TGTGCCAGCAGCCGGGACAGATACGAGCAGTACTTC
>TRBJ1-1|TRBV7-9|once|.
CASSRGTSGSTEAFF
TGTGCCAGCAGCCGAGGGACCTCTGGGAGCACTGAAGCTTTCTTT
>TRBJ2-3|TRBV7-3|.|TRBD1
CASGQGSTDTQYF
TGTGCCAGCGGACAGGGGAGCACAGATACGCAGTATTTT
>TRBJ2-2|TRBV29-1|.|TRBD1
CSVGTGITGELFF
TGCAGCGTGGGGACAGGGATCACCGGGGAGCTGTTTTTT
>TRBJ1-2|TRBV27|.|.
CASSFNRVGGYTF
TGTGCCAGCAGTTTCAACAGGGTCGGAGGCTACACCTTC
>TRBJ2-7|TRBV9|.|.
CASSAPNGPYEQYF
TGTGCCAGCAGCGCACCTAATGGACCTTACGAGCAGTACTTC
>TRBJ1-1|TRBV4-3|.|.
CASSQITGGTEAFF
TGCGCCAGCAGCCAGATCACAGGAGGCACTGAAGCTTTCTTT
>TRBJ2-3|TRBV27|.|TRBD2
CASSLGIVAGRTDTQYF
TGTGCCAGCAGTTTGGGTATTGTAGCGGGAAGGACAGATACGCAGTATTTT
>TRBJ2-7|TRBV18|.|.
CASSPGRGNYEQYF
TGTGCCAGCTCACCGGGACGGGGCAACTACGAGCAGTACTTC
>TRBJ2-5|TRBV2|large|.
CASMGLLSTQYF
TGTGCCAGCATGGGACTTCTCTCTACCCAGTACTTC
>TRBJ2-7|TRBV7-7|once|.
CASSLEMGYEQYF
TGTGCCAGCAGCTTAGAGATGGGGTACGAGCAGTACTTC
>TRBJ1-1|TRBV7-9|.|TRBD1
CASGPTGGTEAFF
TGTGCCAGCGGGCCTACAGGGGGAACTGAAGCTTTCTTT
>TRBJ1-5|TRBV6-5|few|.
CASSYSSGENQPQHF
TGTGCCAGCAGTTACTCGTCGGGAGAAAATCAGCCCCAGCATTTT